Each of the 13 T cell receptor beta chains below was sequenced from the same sample in a study of cytomegalovirus exposure and HLA in healthy donors (dated by TCRdb to between 2016 and 2019). The library was generated by the immunoSEQ multiplex PCR assay. The multiplex PCR relied on a mix of 60 forward primers for TCR Vbeta segments and 13 reverse primers for TCR Jbeta segments. In its TCRdb copy, this immuneACCESS table keeps in-frame sequences only and misses some clones. Where compared with another copy, unresolved V genes explain less than half of these, and the others have no known cause. The sample profile shows some 180,000 clones; 65% to 85% of them were found once. Less than 3% of the sample rests with the top ten. Sequencing used PBMCs. These receptors all stem from a woman under 40 in good health and CMV-seronegative.

This clone showed up just once. The chain recombines TRBV7-9 with TRBJ2-7, with 7 bases fitting TRBD2. The germline gives CDR1 SEHNR, CDR2 FQNEAQ (reference sequence). Trimming cost V 5 bases and J 3 bases; bases outside gene matches: 4. The CDR3 has 13 amino acids. The CDR3 spells CASSHPGGYEQYF. CDR3 sequence (DNA): TGTGCCAGCAGCCATCCGGGGGGCTACGAGCAGTACTTC.

This chain links TRBV27 with TRBJ2-1; possibly TRBD1 for D (6 bases). The CDR3 loop spans 14 amino acids. Deletions cut 5 bases from V and 3 bases from J, with 11 bases between. Germline V lookup: CDR1 MNHEY, CDR2 SMNVEV (reference sequence). CDR3 coding DNA: TGTGCCAGCAGTCCCCGGACAGACTACAATGAGCAGTTCTTC. Protein product: CASSPRTDYNEQFF.

This clone was counted only a few times. The V call is TRBV19, the J call TRBJ2-5, with 7 bases identical to TRBD2. This CDR3 contains 15 residues. V dropped 3 bases and J dropped 4; count of bases not matched to a gene: 8. Germline V gene lookup returns CDR1 LNHDA and CDR2 SQIVND (reference sequence). The CDR3 DNA sequence: TGTGCCAGTAGTATGGGAGGGAGGGCTGGAGAGACCCAGTACTTC. Translating it yields CASSMGGRAGETQYF.

The gene calls are TRBV19 and TRBJ1-2; TRBD1 agrees at 7 bases. The V segment lost 5 bases and the J segment 4 bases; nucleotides outside the gene matches: 10. Germline V gene lookup returns CDR1 LNHDA and CDR2 SQIVND (reference sequence). The length of the CDR3 is 15 residues. The CDR3 coding sequence is TGTGCCAGTAGTCGGCGGGACAGTCTCGCCTATGGCTACACCTTC. Translating gives CASSRRDSLAYGYTF.

In nucleotides, the CDR3 is TGTGCCAGCAGGGCGACAGGGGATAGTGGAAACACCATATATTTT. As protein: CASRATGDSGNTIYF. The chain has TRBV5-4 and TRBJ1-3, with 8 bases lining up with TRBD1. Germline assignment: CDR1 SGHNT and CDR2 YYREEE (reference sequence). Trimming took 5 bases from V and 3 from J; bases not matched to a gene: 7. The CDR3 totals 15 residues.

V usage is TRBV6-5 and J usage is TRBJ1-2; the D is unclear. With 6 bases removed from V and 3 bases from J, the gap between germline ends came to 14 bases. The CDR3 consists of 14 residues. Germline V gene sequence: CDR1 MNHEY, CDR2 SVGAGI. The CDR3 sequence is CASRQRQQYYGYTF. CDR3 in DNA: TGTGCCAGCAGACAACGCCAACAGTACTATGGCTACACCTTC.

This sequence joins TRBV6-8 and TRBJ1-4; D is perhaps TRBD1 (5 bases). The V end was cut by 2 bases, the J end by 3 bases, with 13 bases between. Germline loops: CDR1 MNHGY, CDR2 SAAAGT. This CDR3 is built from 16 residues. The CDR3 reads CASSYNEDTANEKLFF. Here the CDR3 DNA reads TGTGCCAGCAGTTACAACGAGGACACGGCTAATGAAAAACTGTTTTTT.

This sequence joins TRBV2 and TRBJ1-6; 8 nucleotides line up with TRBD1. Germline V lookup: CDR1 SNHLY, CDR2 FYNNEI. The CDR3 spans 13 residues. Germline trimming cut 9 bases from V and 5 bases from J; bases unmatched to any gene: 3. The CDR3 protein is CARGQVNNSPLHF. In nucleotides, the CDR3 is TGTGCCAGGGGACAGGTTAATAATTCACCCCTCCACTTT.

This clone has more than one count but fewer than ten. This chain links TRBV29-1 with TRBJ1-4; TRBD1 might be the D (6 bases). V lost 8 bases, J lost 5 bases, and 12 bases lay in between. Germline loops: CDR1 SQVTM, CDR2 ANQGSEA. The CDR3 loop spans 12 amino acids. CDR3 loop: CSCRGMNEKLFF. For the CDR3, the DNA is TGCAGCTGCAGGGGTATGAATGAAAAACTGTTTTTT.

The rearrangement joins TRBV11-1 to TRBJ2-4; D is unresolved. Trimming stripped 5 bases from V and 0 bases from J, with 8 bases between. This CDR3 has 14 residues. Germline assignment: CDR1 SGHAT and CDR2 FQDESV (reference sequence). CDR3 sequence: CASSKALAKNIQYF. CDR3 DNA sequence: TGTGCCAGCAGCAAAGCACTAGCCAAAAACATTCAGTACTTC. Supplemented by reference TRBV11-1 and TRBJ2-4, the full variable domain reads EAEVAQSPRYKITEKSQAVAFWCDPISGHATLYWYRQILGQGPELLVQFQDESVVDDSQLPKDRFSAERLKGVDSTLKIQPAELGDSAMYLCASSKALAKNIQYFGAGTRLSVL.

The chain couples TRBV7-2 to TRBJ2-3; 8 nucleotides match TRBD2. The junction had 7 bases not matched to a gene; V was cut back by 4 bases and J by 4 bases. The CDR3 is made up of 15 amino acids. CDR1 and CDR2 from the germline V gene are SGHTA and FQGNSA. The CDR3 DNA reads as TGTGCCAGCAGCTCAAAAGCGGGAGCCCCAGATACGCAGTATTTT. Protein: CASSSKAGAPDTQYF.

This clone was picked up one time. This chain uses TRBV27 with TRBJ1-2; D may be TRBD1 (5 bases). V was cut by 3 bases and J by 6 bases, with 11 bases left in between. Per the germline V gene, CDR1 is MNHEY and CDR2 is SMNVEV (reference sequence). This CDR3 is built from 13 residues. As DNA, the CDR3 is TGTGCCAGCAGTTTGGGGCCGGGGGATGGCTACACCTTC. This codes for CASSLGPGDGYTF.

J is TRBJ2-3 and V is TRBV13; 13 positions match TRBD2. The CDR3 has 21 amino acids. The J segment lost 2 bases and the V segment lost 4 bases, leaving 18 bases of the junction unmatched. Germline CDR1 and CDR2: PRHDT and FYEKMQ (reference sequence). CDR3 in DNA: TGTGCCAGCAGCTCCCCAGGCTTACCAGGACTAGCGGGGGAATCCACAGATACGCAGTATTTT. Translation gives CASSSPGLPGLAGESTDTQYF.